This TCR beta chain originates from a study of T cell responses to AZD1222 COVID-19 vaccine. Overall study context: Second doses at about 4 or about 12 weeks were pooled.

Clones were read by immunoSEQ multiplex PCR, and TCRdb kept only the in-frame ones, dropping some. The table lists 120,000 to 150,000 clones, under 95% of them singletons. CDR3 length: 15 residues. V shed 8 bases, J shed 6 bases, and the junction held 13 bases outside the gene matches. Germline V gene sequence: CDR1 MDHEN, CDR2 SYDVKM. The V gene is TRBV28, the J gene TRBJ2-3; 8 bases are a match to TRBD2. The starting material was peripheral blood, obtained on day 0 of AZD1222 vaccination. The receptor's source is an adult in good health. The CDR3 sequence: CASHNLLAAGDTQYF. Here the CDR3 DNA reads TGTGCCAGCCATAACTTACTAGCGGCGGGTGATACGCAGTATTTT.